This entry describes one T cell receptor beta chain. No antigen is known for it. Per-base qualities were not stored, and no clone one base away is much larger. The data derive from a study of PD-1 blockade in classical Hodgkin lymphoma (dated by TCRdb to 2019 to 2021). General notes on the study: To define a peripheral blood immune signature of response to PD-1 blockade in classical Hodgkin lymphoma, the study combined TCR beta sequencing with CyTOF.

Results and caveats for the whole study, not just this receptor: Baseline TCR diversity was reported to be lower in newly diagnosed patients than in healthy donors and to be lower still in relapsed/refractory patients. Only a single clinical trial cohort was studied, and what caused the repertoire differences, possibly disease activity or prior therapy, remained undefined.

The Qiagen DNeasy kit was used to extract genomic DNA from unsorted PBMCs and from the negatively selected CD4+ and CD8+ fractions. Amplification of TCR beta CDR3 regions was done by immunoSEQ multiplex PCR with primers that anneal to V and J segments. A synthetic immune receptor repertoire was used to minimize amplification bias, and any residual bias was removed computationally once sequencing was done. As for the original processing: Repertoire diversity was quantified as the Shannon entropy index using custom Python scripts. Unsorted, CD4+ and CD8+ repertoires were analyzed separately, except in combined analyses where CD4+ and CD8+ sequences were merged in silico. Entries here come from immuneACCESS through TCRdb and include only in-frame sequences with V and J called. Some clones fail to appear in such tables; in the studies checked, an unresolved V gene covers under half of the shortfall, and the cause of the remainder is unknown. Clone size and V and J calls were adopted from that table, with D and trimming inferred from the DNA. The sample table holds 7,000 to 8,500 clones, of which more than 60% were seen once. The top ten clones comprise 6.5% to 9.5% of the sample.

The label giving this sample's time point can be read as: newly diagnosed, previously untreated cHL patient sample. To serve as a comparison group for the relapsed/refractory trial patients, PBMCs were sequenced from patients with newly diagnosed, previously untreated classical Hodgkin lymphoma. Peripheral blood was collected in 8 mL Vacutainer Cell Preparation Tubes, from which PBMCs were isolated by centrifugation and then cryopreserved. From the cysteine up to the phenylalanine, the CDR3 has a length of 17 residues. The DNA shown is the 51-base CDR3, in frame from base 1. The germline V gene provides CDR1 MGHDK and CDR2 SYGVNS. Trimming takes 4 bases from V and 3 bases from J, and the germline ends sit 18 bases apart.

The receptor was derived from a human donor with classical Hodgkin lymphoma. The material sequenced was peripheral blood mononuclear cells (PBMCs). The rearrangement combines TRBV25-1 with TRBJ2-2; a confident D gene designation cannot be given. The CDR3 reads as follows: CASSGTGPSADTGELFF. The base sequence is TGTGCCAGCAGTGGGACCGGGCCTTCCGCCGACACCGGGGAGCTGTTTTTT.